This T cell receptor beta chain was sequenced in a study of T cell repertoires in cytomegalovirus infection. About the research overall: CMV epitopes that were recently identified and HLA-C-restricted were used alongside well-studied HLA-B-restricted ones. Through public TCR beta signatures, both CMV infection and matching HLA type were indicated. Overall study results and limits: Cumulative public TCR beta family frequency identified carriers of CMV plus the relevant HLA. What dominated the ex vivo response were HLA-C-restricted CMV-specific TCR beta clonotypes.

TCRdb called the reads again in MiXCR, with one record for every CDR3 protein. The sample holds roughly 990,000 distinct CDR3 sequences, 30% to 40% seen once. This clonotype was detected a few times. Its specificity is unknown. This CDR3 contains 16 residues. Trimming removed 0 bases from V and 7 bases from J; junction bases left unmatched: 14. In germline, CDR1 is SQVTM, CDR2 ANQGSEA. The receptor was derived from a human donor in good health (CMV status not recorded). Some clones in this sample may be carry-over from other donors' samples. The chain is built from TRBV29-1 and TRBJ1-1, with 7 bases aligning to TRBD1. The material sequenced was cultured CD8+ T cells from PBMCs, taken from culture after CMV antigen stimulation. The chain's CDR3 is CSVEDTGAAMYDEAFF. Written as DNA, the CDR3 is TGCAGCGTTGAAGATACAGGGGCGGCGATGTATGATGAAGCTTTCTTT.